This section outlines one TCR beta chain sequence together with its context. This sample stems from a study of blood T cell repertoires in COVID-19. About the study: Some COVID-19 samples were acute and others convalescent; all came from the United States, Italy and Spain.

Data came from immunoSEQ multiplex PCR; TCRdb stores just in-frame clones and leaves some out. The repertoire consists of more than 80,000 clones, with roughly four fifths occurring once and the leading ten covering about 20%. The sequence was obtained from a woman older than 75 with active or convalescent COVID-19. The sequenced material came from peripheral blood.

This CDR3 reads CASSDGTVRYSNQPQHF. CDR3 DNA: TGTGCCAGCAGTGACGGGACAGTCCGTTATAGCAATCAGCCCCAGCATTTT. The chain recombines TRBV6-1 with TRBJ1-5; 7 nucleotides align to TRBD1. The V gene end was trimmed by 3 bases and the J gene end by 0 bases; junction bases not matched to a gene: 8. The CDR3 totals 17 residues. Germline V lookup: CDR1 MNHNS, CDR2 SASEGT.